This T cell receptor (beta chain) was recorded in a study of shared clonotypes between healthy human individuals. Overall study: Used for every donor were three CD4 naive, three CD4 memory, two CD8 naive and one CD8 memory plate. The study's findings and limits: A few donors held about 5% of naive CD4 clonotypes in common.

Using immunoSEQ multiplex PCR, the repertoire was profiled, and TCRdb retains in-frame clones only, with some absent. The sample includes about 670,000 clones, more than 70% of them seen just once. The CDR3 length is 14 residues. CDR1 MDHEN and CDR2 SYDVKM come from the germline V gene. Trimming took 5 bases from V and 4 from J; bases not matched to a gene: 6. On this clone: Its antigen is currently unknown.

What was sequenced was memory CD4+ T cells sorted from blood. Subset given: CD45RA-negative fraction. J is TRBJ2-7 and V is TRBV28; TRBD2 matches 9 bases. The TCR originated in a woman younger than 45 in good health. For the CDR3, the DNA is TGTGCCAGCAGTCCACATAGCGGGAGTTACGAGCAGTACTTC. This sequence encodes CASSPHSGSYEQYF.